The 19 T cell receptor beta chains below come from one sample, sequenced in a study of human CD4 T cells and Enterobacteriaceae. The memory gate held CD4+ cells that were not CD45RA+CCR7+CD95- naive cells, over 95% pure. Measured with immunoSEQ multiplex PCR; TCRdb has only the in-frame clones, and not every one. The top ten hold 0.9% to 1% of the sample, which has some 26,000 clones, more than 80% seen once. Sequencing input: memory CD4+ T cells from blood. The receptors originated from a human donor in good health.

The V call is TRBV30, the J call TRBJ2-5; 12 bases line up with TRBD2. CDR3 size: 13 residues. Germline CDR1 reads GTSNPN; CDR2 reads SVGIG (reference sequence). V lost 0 bases, J lost 7 bases, and 0 bases stayed unmatched. In nucleotides, the CDR3 is TGTGCCTGGAGTGTACTAGCGGGGGGGACCCAGTACTTC. Amino acids: CAWSVLAGGTQYF.

The rearrangement joins TRBV7-9 to TRBJ2-3; D gene uncertain. The CDR3 is made up of 13 amino acids. The V and J ends lost 2 bases and 4 bases respectively, with 7 bases between them. Germline V gene data show CDR1 as SEHNR and CDR2 as FQNEAQ (reference sequence). The CDR3 region has the DNA TGTGCCAGCAGCTTAACCGGGCCAGATACGCAGTATTTT. It yields the protein CASSLTGPDTQYF. The variable domain in full, with the rest retrieved from reference TRBV7-9 and TRBJ2-3, is DTGVSQNPRHKITKRGQNVTFRCDPISEHNRLYWYRQTLGQGPEFLTYFQNEAQLEKSRLLSDRFSAERPKGSFSTLEIQRTEQGDSAMYLCASSLTGPDTQYFGPGTRLTVL.

The chain joins TRBV30 to TRBJ2-5; perhaps TRBD2 as D (7 bases). The germline V gene has CDR1 GTSNPN and CDR2 SVGIG (reference sequence). V lost 1 base to trimming and J lost 1 base, with 25 bases between them. The CDR3 sequence is 19 residues long. CDR3 residues: CAWSGAGQRGGSGQETQYF. The CDR3 DNA sequence: TGTGCCTGGAGTGGGGCCGGGCAAAGGGGGGGAAGCGGCCAAGAGACCCAGTACTTC.

This clone was observed a single time. This sequence joins TRBV5-1 and TRBJ2-7, with D perhaps assigned TRBD1 or TRBD2 (6 bases each). Trimming pared 3 bases from V and 0 bases from J, leaving 16 bases between. CDR1 is SGHRS and CDR2 is YFSETQ in the germline V gene. The CDR3 has 16 residues. CDR3 loop: CASSSTGGGHSYEQYF. In nucleotides, the CDR3 is TGCGCCAGCAGCTCCACCGGTGGGGGGCACTCCTACGAGCAGTACTTC.

This sequence joins TRBV7-7 and TRBJ2-5, with 9 bases matching TRBD2. The CDR3 totals 15 residues. V was clipped by 1 base and J by 1 base; unmatched bases: 1. The germline V gene encodes CDR1 SSHAT and CDR2 FNYEAQ (reference sequence). CDR3 DNA sequence: TGTGCCAGCAGCTTAGGTAGCGGGGGCCAAGAGACCCAGTACTTC. Translated: CASSLGSGGQETQYF.

A single count supports this clone. The rearrangement uses TRBV2 and TRBJ2-5, with D possibly being TRBD1 (5 bases). Trimming took off 3 bases at V and 7 bases at J, with 15 bases between the two ends. Germline V gene sequence: CDR1 SNHLY, CDR2 FYNNEI. The CDR3 consists of 14 residues. Here the CDR3 reads CASSDFGRTGTQYF. CDR3 nucleotides: TGTGCCAGCAGTGATTTTGGCAGAACAGGGACCCAGTACTTC.

V is TRBV6-6 and J is TRBJ2-3; 7 bases are a match to TRBD2. V dropped 6 bases and J dropped 0; count of bases not matched to a gene: 3. The CDR3 has 14 amino acids. CDR1 is MNHNY and CDR2 is SVGAGI in the germline V gene (reference sequence). DNA of the CDR3: TGTGCCAGCAGCCTCGGGGGGAGCACAGATACGCAGTATTTT. This codes for CASSLGGSTDTQYF.

This chain uses TRBV6-5 with TRBJ2-7; TRBD2 is a possible D gene (7 bases). The CDR3 spans 12 residues. The V gene lost 4 bases and the J gene lost 7 bases, with 11 bases spanning the gap. Germline V lookup: CDR1 MNHEY, CDR2 SVGAGI. For the CDR3, the DNA is TGTGCCAGCAGTTGGAGGGGGGGGGAGCAGTACTTC. Protein sequence: CASSWRGGEQYF.

The count of this clone is one. The chain has TRBV6-5 and TRBJ2-2, with 10 positions matching TRBD1. The junction had 3 bases not matched to a gene; V was cut back by 4 bases and J by 4 bases. Germline V gene lookup returns CDR1 MNHEY and CDR2 SVGAGI. The CDR3 totals 15 residues. For the CDR3, the DNA is TGTGCCAGCAGTTTGACAGGGGGCATCACCGGGGAGCTGTTTTTT. Residues: CASSLTGGITGELFF.

V and J are TRBV5-1 and TRBJ2-5; 8 bases are a match to TRBD2. V lost 4 bases to trimming and J lost 0 bases; unmatched junction nucleotides: 8. The V gene's germline CDR1 is SGHRS and CDR2 YFSETQ. The CDR3 has 16 residues. As DNA, the CDR3 is TGCGCCAGCAGCAGGAGCGGGGGAGAGTACCAAGAGACCCAGTACTTC. This gives the protein CASSRSGGEYQETQYF.

The chain is built from TRBV7-2 and TRBJ1-2; no reliable D call. Germline CDR1 reads SGHTA; CDR2 reads FQGNSA. The CDR3 sequence is 16 residues long. V was shortened by 5 bases and J by 0 bases, with 16 bases between the two germline ends. CDR3 in amino acids: CASSTQPPGANYGYTF. The CDR3 DNA follows: TGTGCCAGCAGCACACAACCTCCGGGAGCTAACTATGGCTACACCTTC. Filled out from reference TRBV7-2 and TRBJ1-2, the complete variable domain reads GAGVSQSPSNKVTEKGKDVELRCDPISGHTALYWYRQSLGQGLEFLIYFQGNSAPDKSGLPSDRFSAERTGGSVSTLTIQRTQQEDSAVYLCASSTQPPGANYGYTFGSGTRLTVV.

This clone turned up a few times. The chain uses TRBV18 and TRBJ1-5; a possible D gene is TRBD1 (5 bases). CDR3 length: 14 residues. Germline CDR1 and CDR2: KGHSH and LQKENI. The V and J ends lost 8 bases and 2 bases respectively, with 13 bases between them. CDR3 DNA: TGTGCCAGCCATAGGGGCAGGGGCAATCAGCCCCAGCATTTT. It codes for CASHRGRGNQPQHF.

The CDR3 DNA follows: TGCGCCAGCAGCTTGATGGGACTAGGGGCGGGGGAGCAGTACTTC. Protein sequence: CASSLMGLGAGEQYF. V gene TRBV5-1 combines with J gene TRBJ2-7, with 8 bases aligning to TRBD2. Germline V gene lookup returns CDR1 SGHRS and CDR2 YFSETQ. The CDR3 consists of 15 residues. With V trimmed by 1 base and J by 7 bases, 10 bases remained unmatched.

The chain couples TRBV27 to TRBJ1-5, with 7 bases identical to TRBD1. This CDR3 region has 13 residues. Germline V lookup: CDR1 MNHEY, CDR2 SMNVEV (reference sequence). The V and J ends lost 3 bases and 7 bases, in that order; junction bases with no gene match: 3. The chain's CDR3 is CASSLGGQQPQHF. CDR3 in DNA: TGTGCCAGCAGTTTGGGGGGACAGCAGCCCCAGCATTTT.

This clone showed up just a few times. The rearrangement joins TRBV5-1 to TRBJ1-6; maybe TRBD1 (6 bases). V gave up 2 bases and J gave up 7 bases, with 13 bases separating them. The CDR3 contains 15 residues. Germline lookup yields CDR1 SGHRS and CDR2 YFSETQ. CDR3 sequence: CASSFQGNGNSPLHF. The CDR3 nucleotides are TGCGCCAGCAGCTTTCAGGGGAATGGGAATTCACCCCTCCACTTT.

This clone was seen more than once but under ten times. The rearrangement joins TRBV4-1 to TRBJ1-2; 9 nucleotides match TRBD1. V shed 3 bases, J shed 6 bases, and the junction held 11 bases outside the gene matches. Germline-derived CDR1 and CDR2 are MGHRA and YSYEKL. This CDR3 contains 16 residues. DNA for the CDR3: TGCGCCAGCAGCCATGAATCGCGGACAGGGGTTAATGGCTACACCTTC. Translation: CASSHESRTGVNGYTF.

V and J are TRBV27 and TRBJ2-6, with TRBD1 matching over 9 bases. CDR1 MNHEY and CDR2 SMNVEV come from the germline V gene (reference sequence). The junction had 7 bases not matched to a gene; V was cut back by 4 bases and J by 0 bases. The length of the CDR3 is 18 residues. CDR3 DNA: TGTGCCAGCAGTTCCTGGACAGGGGTGGCCTCTGGGGCCAACGTCCTGACTTTC. Translation gives CASSSWTGVASGANVLTF. Variable domain in full (rest from reference TRBV27 and TRBJ2-6): EAQVTQNPRYLITVTGKKLTVTCSQNMNHEYMSWYRQDPGLGLRQIYYSMNVEVTDKGDVPEGYKVSRKEKRNFPLILESPSPNQTSLYFCASSSWTGVASGANVLTFGAGSRLTVL.

This clone was counted a few times. The V gene is TRBV27, the J gene TRBJ2-5, with D possibly matching TRBD1 (6 bases). This CDR3 is built from 14 residues. The V end lost 5 bases, the J end lost 3 bases, and 13 bases lay between the germline ends. Germline lookup yields CDR1 MNHEY and CDR2 SMNVEV (reference sequence). CDR3 region: CASSVGGFKETQYF. CDR3 sequence (DNA): TGTGCCAGCAGTGTTGGGGGCTTTAAAGAGACCCAGTACTTC.

The V call is TRBV13, the J call TRBJ2-5; D may be TRBD1 (6 bases). This CDR3 has 16 residues. The germline V gene encodes CDR1 PRHDT and CDR2 FYEKMQ (reference sequence). Deletions cut 5 bases from V and 5 bases from J, with 21 bases between. The CDR3 bases are TGTGCCAGCAGCGTCGAACAGGGTTTCGGTGTTGAGACCCAGTACTTC. Protein: CASSVEQGFGVETQYF.